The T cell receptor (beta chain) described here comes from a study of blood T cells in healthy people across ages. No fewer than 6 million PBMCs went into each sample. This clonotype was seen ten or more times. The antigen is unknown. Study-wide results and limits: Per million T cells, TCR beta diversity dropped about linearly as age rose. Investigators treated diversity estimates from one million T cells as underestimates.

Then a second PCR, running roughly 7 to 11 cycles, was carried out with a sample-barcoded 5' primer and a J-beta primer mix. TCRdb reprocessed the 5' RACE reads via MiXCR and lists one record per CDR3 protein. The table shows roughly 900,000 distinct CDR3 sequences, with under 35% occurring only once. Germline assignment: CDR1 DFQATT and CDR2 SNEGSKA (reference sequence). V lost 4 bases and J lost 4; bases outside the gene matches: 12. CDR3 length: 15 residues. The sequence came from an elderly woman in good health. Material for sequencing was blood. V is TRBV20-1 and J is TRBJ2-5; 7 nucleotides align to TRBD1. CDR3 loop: CSATRPGTAVETQYF. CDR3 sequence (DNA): TGCAGTGCTACCCGTCCCGGGACAGCAGTAGAGACCCAGTACTTC.